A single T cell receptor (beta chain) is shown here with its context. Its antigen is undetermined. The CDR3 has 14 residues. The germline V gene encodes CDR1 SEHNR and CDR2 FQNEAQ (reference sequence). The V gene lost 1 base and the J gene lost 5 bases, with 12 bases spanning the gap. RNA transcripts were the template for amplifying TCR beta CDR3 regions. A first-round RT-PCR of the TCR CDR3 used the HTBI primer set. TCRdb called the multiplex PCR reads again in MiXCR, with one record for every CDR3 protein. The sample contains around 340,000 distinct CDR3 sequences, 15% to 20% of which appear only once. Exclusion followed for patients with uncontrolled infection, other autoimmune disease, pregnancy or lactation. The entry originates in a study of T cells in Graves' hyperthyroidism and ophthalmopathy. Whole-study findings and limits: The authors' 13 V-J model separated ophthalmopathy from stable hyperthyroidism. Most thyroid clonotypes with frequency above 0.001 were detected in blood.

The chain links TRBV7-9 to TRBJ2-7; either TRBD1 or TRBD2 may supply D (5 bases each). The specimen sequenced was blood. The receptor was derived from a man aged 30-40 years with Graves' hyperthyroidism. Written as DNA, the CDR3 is TGTGCCAGCAGCTTAGGTCTGGGGGTCCACGAGCAGTACTTC. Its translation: CASSLGLGVHEQYF. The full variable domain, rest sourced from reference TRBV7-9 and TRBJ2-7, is DTGVSQNPRHKITKRGQNVTFRCDPISEHNRLYWYRQTLGQGPEFLTYFQNEAQLEKSRLLSDRFSAERPKGSFSTLEIQRTEQGDSAMYLCASSLGLGVHEQYFGPGTRLTVT.